Listed below are T cell receptor beta chains from one sample, sequenced in a study of CD8+ T cells in alopecia areata. The assay was immunoSEQ multiplex PCR, and TCRdb's table has in-frame clones only and misses some. The data hold 150,000 or so clones, with about 54% observed a single time. Sequences were derived from CD4+ T cells sorted from blood, sampled between weeks 55 and 65, from a patient treated with tofacitinib. All receptors come from a human donor with alopecia areata. Both conserved end residues are part of each CDR3. Each record gives: J gene, CDR3 length, V gene, clone size, D gene, CDR3 protein, CDR3 DNA. D genes are given only for firm matches. Clone size is stated in some rows and not others, as once, few, many or a class when expanded.

TRBJ1-4	16	TRBV7-8	NA	NA	CASSLASPGAGEKLFF	TGTGCCAGCAGCTTAGCCTCGCCAGGGGCTGGAGAAAAACTGTTTTTT
TRBJ2-7	15	TRBV5-1	NA	NA	CASRISPDRSRQQYF	TGCGCCAGCAGAATATCCCCTGACAGAAGCAGGCAGCAGTACTTC
TRBJ2-7	11	TRBV28	NA	NA	CASSTFNEQYF	TGTGCCAGCAGTACCTTTAACGAGCAGTACTTC
TRBJ2-5	15	TRBV25-1	NA	NA	CASSVQVPHQETQYF	TGTGCCAGCAGTGTACAGGTGCCCCACCAAGAGACCCAGTACTTC
TRBJ1-5	15	TRBV18	few	TRBD1	CASSLKTGLNQPQHF	TGTGCCAGCTCACTCAAGACAGGGTTAAATCAGCCCCAGCATTTT
TRBJ2-1	13	TRBV18	NA	NA	CASSPAELGEQFF	TGTGCCAGCTCACCAGCCGAACTGGGTGAGCAGTTCTTC
TRBJ2-6	16	TRBV30	NA	TRBD1	CAWSTWQGAGANVLTF	TGTGCCTGGAGTACCTGGCAGGGGGCTGGGGCCAACGTCCTGACTTTC
TRBJ1-2	13	TRBV10-3	few	NA	CAISEQGNYGYTF	TGTGCCATCAGTGAGCAGGGAAACTATGGCTACACCTTC
TRBJ1-1	15	TRBV6-5	once	NA	CASSYGGNMNTEAFF	TGTGCCAGCAGTTACGGGGGTAACATGAACACTGAAGCTTTCTTT
TRBJ1-5	13	TRBV30	few	NA	CAWSFKGDQPQHF	TGTGCCTGGAGTTTCAAGGGGGATCAGCCCCAGCATTTT
TRBJ2-7	14	TRBV10-3	NA	TRBD2	CAISDLAEFYEQYF	TGTGCCATCAGTGACCTAGCGGAGTTCTACGAGCAGTACTTC
TRBJ2-7	15	TRBV6-5	NA	NA	CASSSGLADAYEQYF	TGTGCCAGCAGTTCAGGGCTAGCAGATGCCTACGAGCAGTACTTC
TRBJ2-7	13	TRBV6-5	NA	NA	CASSYNRLYEQYF	TGTGCCAGCAGTTATAACAGGCTCTACGAGCAGTACTTC
TRBJ2-7	12	TRBV29-1	NA	NA	CSVDQGSDEQYF	TGCAGCGTTGATCAGGGTTCCGACGAGCAGTACTTC
TRBJ2-5	13	TRBV30	NA	TRBD2	CAWTSGGVETQYF	TGTGCCTGGACTAGCGGGGGGGTGGAGACCCAGTACTTC
TRBJ1-1	19	TRBV14	NA	NA	CASTTTQLSALSVNTEAFF	TGTGCCAGCACCACAACCCAATTATCCGCCCTATCCGTGAACACTGAAGCTTTCTTT
TRBJ2-1	16	TRBV4-1	few	NA	CASSQEGGRGGREQFF	TGCGCCAGCAGCCAAGAAGGGGGACGGGGAGGTCGAGAGCAGTTCTTC
TRBJ2-7	12	TRBV10-2	NA	NA	CASSDLVNEQYF	TGCGCCAGCAGTGATTTGGTCAACGAGCAGTACTTC
TRBJ1-6	15	TRBV2	NA	TRBD1	CASRKMTGGNSPLHF	TGTGCCAGCAGGAAAATGACAGGGGGCAATTCACCCCTCCACTTT
TRBJ2-7	14	TRBV7-9	NA	NA	CASSLRDLSYEQYF	TGTGCCAGCAGCCTCCGGGACCTCTCCTACGAGCAGTACTTC
TRBJ2-1	13	TRBV5-6	once	NA	CASSLADGGEQFF	TGTGCCAGCAGCTTGGCCGACGGAGGTGAGCAGTTCTTC
TRBJ1-2	14	TRBV5-6	NA	NA	CASSLAGSHYGYTF	TGTGCCAGCAGCTTGGCGGGAAGCCACTATGGCTACACCTTC
TRBJ2-6	16	TRBV9	NA	NA	CASSVEEISGANVLTF	TGTGCCAGCAGCGTAGAGGAGATCTCTGGGGCCAACGTCCTGACTTTC
TRBJ2-3	13	TRBV6-1	NA	TRBD1	CASSLTGVDTQYF	TGTGCCAGCAGCCTCACAGGGGTAGATACGCAGTATTTT
TRBJ1-2	12	TRBV29-1	NA	NA	CSGDNGGGGYTF	TGCAGCGGCGACAACGGGGGAGGCGGCTACACCTTC
TRBJ2-2	16	TRBV30	NA	TRBD2	CAWSGSRTSNPGELFF	TGTGCCTGGAGTGGCTCCAGGACTAGCAATCCCGGGGAGCTGTTTTTT
TRBJ2-7	12	TRBV30	NA	NA	CAWSVGLSEQYF	TGTGCCTGGAGTGTCGGTCTGAGCGAGCAGTACTTC
TRBJ1-1	14	TRBV13	NA	NA	CASSYSSTVREAFF	TGTGCCAGCAGCTACAGCTCGACGGTAAGAGAAGCTTTCTTT
TRBJ2-7	16	TRBV5-1	NA	NA	CASREDPAGVGYEQYF	TGCGCCAGCAGAGAGGACCCCGCCGGGGTGGGGTACGAGCAGTACTTC
TRBJ2-5	14	TRBV7-9	few	NA	CASSFGAAQETQYF	TGTGCCAGCAGCTTCGGGGCCGCCCAAGAGACCCAGTACTTC
TRBJ1-4	14	TRBV6-5	NA	TRBD1	CASRSGTGNEKLFF	TGTGCCAGCAGATCCGGGACAGGGAATGAAAAACTGTTTTTT
TRBJ1-6	15	TRBV9	NA	TRBD1	CASSASDRARSPLHF	TGTGCCAGCAGCGCTTCCGACAGGGCTAGATCACCCCTCCACTTT
TRBJ2-5	12	TRBV30	NA	NA	CAWRHSGETQYF	TGTGCCTGGAGACACAGTGGGGAGACCCAGTACTTC
TRBJ1-1	13	TRBV2	few	NA	CASSEEFSAEAFF	TGTGCCAGCAGTGAAGAGTTCAGTGCTGAAGCTTTCTTT
TRBJ2-3	16	TRBV2	many	TRBD2	CASSDEGLGGTDTQYF	TGTGCCAGCAGTGACGAGGGACTAGGAGGCACAGATACGCAGTATTTT
TRBJ2-3	15	TRBV4-2	NA	TRBD2	CASSQDSLAVDTQYF	TGTGCCAGCAGCCAAGATAGCCTAGCGGTAGATACGCAGTATTTT
TRBJ1-3	17	TRBV23-1	NA	TRBD1	CASSQQITGESGNTIYF	TGCGCCAGCAGTCAACAGATCACAGGGGAGTCTGGAAACACCATATATTTT
TRBJ1-3	18	TRBV12-5	few	TRBD1	CASGPGTGWDLSGNTIYF	TGTGCTAGTGGCCCCGGGACAGGGTGGGATCTCTCTGGAAACACCATATATTTT
TRBJ2-1	12	TRBV29-1	NA	TRBD1	CSVGDRSTEQFF	TGCAGCGTTGGGGACAGGAGCACTGAGCAGTTCTTC